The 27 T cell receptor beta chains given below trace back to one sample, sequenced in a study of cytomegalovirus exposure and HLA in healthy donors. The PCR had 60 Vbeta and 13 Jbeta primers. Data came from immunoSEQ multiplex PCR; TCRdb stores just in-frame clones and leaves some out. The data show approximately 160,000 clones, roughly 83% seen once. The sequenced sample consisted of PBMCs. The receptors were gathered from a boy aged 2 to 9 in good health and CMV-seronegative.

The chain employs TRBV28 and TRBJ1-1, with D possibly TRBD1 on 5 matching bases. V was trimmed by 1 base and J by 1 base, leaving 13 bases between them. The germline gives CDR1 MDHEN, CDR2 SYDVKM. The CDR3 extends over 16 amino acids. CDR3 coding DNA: TGTGCCAGCAGTTTATATTTCGCGGGGGGGAACACTGAAGCTTTCTTT. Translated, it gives CASSLYFAGGNTEAFF.

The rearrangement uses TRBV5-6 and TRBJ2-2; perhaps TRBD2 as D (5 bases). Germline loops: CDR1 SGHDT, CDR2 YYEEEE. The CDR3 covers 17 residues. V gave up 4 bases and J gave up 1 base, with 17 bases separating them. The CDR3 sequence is CASSPQTGSLNTGELFF. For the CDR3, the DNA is TGTGCCAGCAGCCCTCAAACGGGATCGCTGAACACCGGGGAGCTGTTTTTT.

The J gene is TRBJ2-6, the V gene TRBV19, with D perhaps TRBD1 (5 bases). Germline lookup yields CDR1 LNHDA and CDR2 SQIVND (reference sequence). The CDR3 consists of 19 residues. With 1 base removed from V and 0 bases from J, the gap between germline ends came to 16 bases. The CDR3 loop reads CASSIGAGKGVSGANVLTF. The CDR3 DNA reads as TGTGCCAGTAGTATAGGGGCAGGCAAAGGGGTCTCTGGGGCCAACGTCCTGACTTTC.

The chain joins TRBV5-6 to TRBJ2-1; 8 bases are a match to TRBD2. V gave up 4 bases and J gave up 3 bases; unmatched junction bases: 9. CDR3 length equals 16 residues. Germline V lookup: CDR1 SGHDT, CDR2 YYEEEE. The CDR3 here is CASSSKAGANYNEQFF. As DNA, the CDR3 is TGTGCCAGCAGCAGCAAAGCGGGAGCCAACTACAATGAGCAGTTCTTC.

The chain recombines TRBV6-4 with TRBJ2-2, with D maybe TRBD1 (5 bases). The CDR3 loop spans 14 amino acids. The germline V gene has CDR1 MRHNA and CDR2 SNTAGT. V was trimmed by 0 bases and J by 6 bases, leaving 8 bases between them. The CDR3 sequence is CASSDSGEPGELFF. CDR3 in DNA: TGTGCCAGCAGTGACTCAGGGGAACCCGGGGAGCTGTTTTTT.

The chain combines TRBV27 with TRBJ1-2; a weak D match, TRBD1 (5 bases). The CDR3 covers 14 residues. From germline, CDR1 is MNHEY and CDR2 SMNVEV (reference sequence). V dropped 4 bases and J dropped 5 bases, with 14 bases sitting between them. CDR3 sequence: CASSSPGLNYGYTF. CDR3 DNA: TGTGCCAGCAGTTCCCCGGGACTGAATTATGGCTACACCTTC.

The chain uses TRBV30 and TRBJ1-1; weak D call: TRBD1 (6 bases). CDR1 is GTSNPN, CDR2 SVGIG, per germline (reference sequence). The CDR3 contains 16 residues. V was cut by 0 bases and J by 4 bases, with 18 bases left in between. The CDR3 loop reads CAWSVPRTVGITEAFF. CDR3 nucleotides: TGTGCCTGGAGTGTCCCTCGGACAGTGGGGATCACTGAAGCTTTCTTT.

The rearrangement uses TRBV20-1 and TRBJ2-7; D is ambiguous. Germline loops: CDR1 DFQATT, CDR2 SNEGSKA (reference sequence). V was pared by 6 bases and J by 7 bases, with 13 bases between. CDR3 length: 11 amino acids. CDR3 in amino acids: CSAASLREQYF. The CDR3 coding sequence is TGCAGTGCCGCGTCCCTTCGGGAGCAGTACTTC.

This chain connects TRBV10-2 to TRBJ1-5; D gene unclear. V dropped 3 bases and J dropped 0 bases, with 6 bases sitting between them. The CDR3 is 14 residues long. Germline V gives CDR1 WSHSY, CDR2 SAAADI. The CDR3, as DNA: TGCGCCAGCAGTGATACTCTTAGCAATCAGCCCCAGCATTTT. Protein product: CASSDTLSNQPQHF.

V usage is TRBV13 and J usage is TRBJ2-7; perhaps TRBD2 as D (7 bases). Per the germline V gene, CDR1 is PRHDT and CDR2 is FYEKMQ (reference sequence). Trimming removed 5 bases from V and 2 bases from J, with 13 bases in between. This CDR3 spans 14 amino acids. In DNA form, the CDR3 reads TGTGCCAGCAGCCCCCGGGGGGCCACCTACGAGCAGTACTTC. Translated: CASSPRGATYEQYF. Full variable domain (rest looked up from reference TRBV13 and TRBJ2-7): AAGVIQSPRHLIKEKRETATLKCYPIPRHDTVYWYQQGPGQDPQFLISFYEKMQSDKGSIPDRFSAQQFSDYHSELNMSSLELGDSALYFCASSPRGATYEQYFGPGTRLTVT.

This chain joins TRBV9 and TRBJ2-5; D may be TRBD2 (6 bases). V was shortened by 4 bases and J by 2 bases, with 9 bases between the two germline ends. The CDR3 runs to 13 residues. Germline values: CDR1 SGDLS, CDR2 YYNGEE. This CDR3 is CASSTGTQETQYF. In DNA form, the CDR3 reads TGTGCCAGCAGCACCGGGACTCAAGAGACCCAGTACTTC.

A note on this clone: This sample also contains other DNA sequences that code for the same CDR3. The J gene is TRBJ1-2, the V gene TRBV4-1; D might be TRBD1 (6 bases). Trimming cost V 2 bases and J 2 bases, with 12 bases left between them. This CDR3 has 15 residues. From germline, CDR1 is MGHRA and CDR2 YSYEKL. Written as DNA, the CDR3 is TGCGCCAGCAGCCAAAAACAGGGATCCAACTATGGCTACACCTTC. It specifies CASSQKQGSNYGYTF.

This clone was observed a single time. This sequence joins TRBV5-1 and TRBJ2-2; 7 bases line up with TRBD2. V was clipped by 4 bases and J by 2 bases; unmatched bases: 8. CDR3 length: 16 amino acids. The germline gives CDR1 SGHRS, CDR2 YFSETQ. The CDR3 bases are TGCGCCAGCAGCCTTGGGGAGGGATCCAACACCGGGGAGCTGTTTTTT. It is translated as CASSLGEGSNTGELFF. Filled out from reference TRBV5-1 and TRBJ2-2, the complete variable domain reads KAGVTQTPRYLIKTRGQQVTLSCSPISGHRSVSWYQQTPGQGLQFLFEYFSETQRNKGNFPGRFSGRQFSNSRSEMNVSTLELGDSALYLCASSLGEGSNTGELFFGEGSRLTVL.

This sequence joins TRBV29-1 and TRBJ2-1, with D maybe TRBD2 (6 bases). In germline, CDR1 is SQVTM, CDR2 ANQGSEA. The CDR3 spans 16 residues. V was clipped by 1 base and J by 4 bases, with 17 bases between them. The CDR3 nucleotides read TGCAGCGTTGAAGGAGTCAACACTGGGACTTACAATGAGCAGTTCTTC. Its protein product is CSVEGVNTGTYNEQFF.

CDR3 in amino acids: CASSRDRGLSETQYF. The CDR3 coding sequence is TGTGCCAGCAGCCGGGACAGGGGTCTGTCAGAGACCCAGTACTTC. The chain couples TRBV7-2 to TRBJ2-5; 10 bases match TRBD1. V trimming: 5 bases; J trimming: 4 bases; junction bases outside the gene matches: 7. CDR3 length equals 15 residues. From germline, CDR1 is SGHTA and CDR2 FQGNSA.

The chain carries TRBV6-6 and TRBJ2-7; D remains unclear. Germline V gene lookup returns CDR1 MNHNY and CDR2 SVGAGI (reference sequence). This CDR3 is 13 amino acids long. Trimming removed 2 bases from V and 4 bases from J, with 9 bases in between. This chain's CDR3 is CASSYDLLYEQYF. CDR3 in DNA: TGTGCCAGCAGTTACGACTTACTTTACGAGCAGTACTTC.

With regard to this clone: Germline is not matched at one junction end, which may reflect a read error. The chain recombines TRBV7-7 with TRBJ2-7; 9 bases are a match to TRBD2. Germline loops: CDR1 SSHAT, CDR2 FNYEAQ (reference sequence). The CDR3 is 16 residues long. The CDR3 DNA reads TGTGCTAGCAGCTCCGGACTAGCGACAGAGCCCTACGAGCAGTACTTC. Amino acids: CASSSGLATEPYEQYF.

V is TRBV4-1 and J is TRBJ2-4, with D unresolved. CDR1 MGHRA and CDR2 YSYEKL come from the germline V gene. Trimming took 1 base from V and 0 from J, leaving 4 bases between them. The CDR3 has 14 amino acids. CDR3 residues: CASSQVLAKNIQYF. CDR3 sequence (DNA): TGCGCCAGCAGCCAAGTACTAGCCAAAAACATTCAGTACTTC.

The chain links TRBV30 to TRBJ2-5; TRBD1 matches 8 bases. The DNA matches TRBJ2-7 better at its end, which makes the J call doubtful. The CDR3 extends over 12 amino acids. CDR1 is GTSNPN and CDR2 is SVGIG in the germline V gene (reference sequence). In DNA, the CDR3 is TGTGCCTGGAAGCAGACAGGGGACGAGCAGTACTTC. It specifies CAWKQTGDEQYF.

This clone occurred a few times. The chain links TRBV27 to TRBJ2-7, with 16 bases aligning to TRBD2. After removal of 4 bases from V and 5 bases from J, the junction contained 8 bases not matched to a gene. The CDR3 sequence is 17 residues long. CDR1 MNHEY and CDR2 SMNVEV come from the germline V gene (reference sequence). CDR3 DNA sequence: TGTGCCAGCAGTTCAAATCTGGGACTAGCGGGAGGGAACGAGCAGTACTTC. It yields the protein CASSSNLGLAGGNEQYF.

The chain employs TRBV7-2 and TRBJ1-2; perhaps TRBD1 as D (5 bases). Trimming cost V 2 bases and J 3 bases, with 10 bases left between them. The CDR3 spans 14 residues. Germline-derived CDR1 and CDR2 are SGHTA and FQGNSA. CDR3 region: CASSLRDSYYGYTF. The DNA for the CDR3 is TGTGCCAGCAGCTTACGGGACTCCTACTATGGCTACACCTTC.

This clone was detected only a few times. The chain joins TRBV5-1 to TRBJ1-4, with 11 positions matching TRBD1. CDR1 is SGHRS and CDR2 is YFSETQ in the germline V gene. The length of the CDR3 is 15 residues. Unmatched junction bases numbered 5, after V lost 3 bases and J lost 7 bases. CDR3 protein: CASSWTGGEGEKLFF. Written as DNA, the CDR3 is TGCGCCAGCAGCTGGACAGGGGGCGAGGGTGAAAAACTGTTTTTT.

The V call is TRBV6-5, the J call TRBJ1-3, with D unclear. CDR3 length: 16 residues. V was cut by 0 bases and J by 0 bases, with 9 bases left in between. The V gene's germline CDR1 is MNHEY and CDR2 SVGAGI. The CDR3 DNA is TGTGCCAGCAGTTACTCGCAGGTGCTCTCTGGAAACACCATATATTTT. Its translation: CASSYSQVLSGNTIYF.

The CDR3 sequence: CAWSSGTGYSPLHF. CDR3 bases: TGTGCCTGGAGTAGCGGGACAGGGTATTCACCCCTCCACTTT. This sequence joins TRBV30 and TRBJ1-6; TRBD1 matches 9 bases. Germline CDR1 GTSNPN, CDR2 SVGIG (reference sequence). The CDR3 contains 14 residues. V was pared by 2 bases and J by 8 bases, with 4 bases of the junction left unmatched.

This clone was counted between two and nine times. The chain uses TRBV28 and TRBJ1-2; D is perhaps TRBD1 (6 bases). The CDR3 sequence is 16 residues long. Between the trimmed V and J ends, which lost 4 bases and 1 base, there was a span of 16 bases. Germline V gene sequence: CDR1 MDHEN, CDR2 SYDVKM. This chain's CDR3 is CASSSSWDTGNYGYTF. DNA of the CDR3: TGTGCCAGCAGTTCTTCCTGGGACACTGGTAACTATGGCTACACCTTC.

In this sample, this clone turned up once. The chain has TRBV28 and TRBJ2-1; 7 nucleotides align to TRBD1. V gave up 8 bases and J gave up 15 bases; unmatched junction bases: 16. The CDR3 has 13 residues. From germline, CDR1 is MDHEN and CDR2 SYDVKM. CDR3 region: CASFGTAERTPFF. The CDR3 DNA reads TGTGCCAGCTTTGGGACAGCTGAAAGAACACCGTTCTTC.

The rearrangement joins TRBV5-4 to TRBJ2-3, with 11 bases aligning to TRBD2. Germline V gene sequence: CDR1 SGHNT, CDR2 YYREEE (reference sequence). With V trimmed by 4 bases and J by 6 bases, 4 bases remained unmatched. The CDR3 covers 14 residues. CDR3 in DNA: TGTGCCAGCAGCCCCGGGACTAGCGGTGATACGCAGTATTTT. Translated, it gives CASSPGTSGDTQYF.